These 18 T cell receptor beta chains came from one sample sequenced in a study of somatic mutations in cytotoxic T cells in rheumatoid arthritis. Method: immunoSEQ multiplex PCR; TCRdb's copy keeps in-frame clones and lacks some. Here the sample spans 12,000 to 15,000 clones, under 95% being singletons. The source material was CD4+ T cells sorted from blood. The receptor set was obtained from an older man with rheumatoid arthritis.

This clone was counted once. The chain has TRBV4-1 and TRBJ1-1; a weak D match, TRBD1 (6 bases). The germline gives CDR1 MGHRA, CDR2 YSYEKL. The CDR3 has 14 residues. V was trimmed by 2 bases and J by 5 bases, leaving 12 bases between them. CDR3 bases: TGCGCCAGCAGCCAACGGGCAGGGGAGACTGAAGCTTTCTTT. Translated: CASSQRAGETEAFF.

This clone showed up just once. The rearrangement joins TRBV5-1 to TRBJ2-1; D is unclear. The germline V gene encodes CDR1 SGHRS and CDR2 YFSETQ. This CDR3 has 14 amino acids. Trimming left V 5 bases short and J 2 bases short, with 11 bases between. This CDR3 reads CASSPMGTYNEQFF. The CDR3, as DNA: TGCGCCAGCAGTCCGATGGGCACCTACAATGAGCAGTTCTTC.

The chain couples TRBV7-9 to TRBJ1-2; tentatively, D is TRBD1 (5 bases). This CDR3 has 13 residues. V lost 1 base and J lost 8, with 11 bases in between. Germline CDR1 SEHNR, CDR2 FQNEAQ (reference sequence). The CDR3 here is CASSLEGEVGYTF. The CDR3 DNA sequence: TGTGCCAGCAGCTTAGAAGGGGAAGTGGGCTACACCTTC.

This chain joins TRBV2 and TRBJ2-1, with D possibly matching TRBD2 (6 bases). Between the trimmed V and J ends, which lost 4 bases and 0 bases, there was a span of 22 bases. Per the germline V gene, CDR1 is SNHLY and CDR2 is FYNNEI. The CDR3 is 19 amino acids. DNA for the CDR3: TGTGCCAGCAGTGGCACCTCTACCCGGGACTTAAGCTCCTACAATGAGCAGTTCTTC. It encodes CASSGTSTRDLSSYNEQFF.

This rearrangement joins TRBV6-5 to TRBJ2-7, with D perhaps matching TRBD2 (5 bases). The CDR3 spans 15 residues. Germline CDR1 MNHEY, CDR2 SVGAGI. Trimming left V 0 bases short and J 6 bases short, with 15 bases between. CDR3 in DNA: TGTGCCAGCAGTTACTCGAGGGCTCCTGGAGGCGAGCAGTACTTC. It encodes CASSYSRAPGGEQYF.

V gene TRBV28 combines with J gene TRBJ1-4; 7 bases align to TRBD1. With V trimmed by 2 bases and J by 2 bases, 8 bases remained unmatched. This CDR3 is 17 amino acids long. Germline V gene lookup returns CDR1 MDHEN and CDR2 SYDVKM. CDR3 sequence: CASSLRQGKGTNEKLFF. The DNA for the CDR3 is TGTGCCAGCAGTTTACGACAGGGTAAAGGCACTAATGAAAAACTGTTTTTT.

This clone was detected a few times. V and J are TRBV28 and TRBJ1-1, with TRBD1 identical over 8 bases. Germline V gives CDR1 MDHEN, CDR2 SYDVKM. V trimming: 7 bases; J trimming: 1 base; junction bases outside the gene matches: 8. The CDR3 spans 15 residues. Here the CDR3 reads CASNTVGQGNTEAFF. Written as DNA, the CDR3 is TGTGCCAGCAATACCGTTGGACAGGGGAACACTGAAGCTTTCTTT. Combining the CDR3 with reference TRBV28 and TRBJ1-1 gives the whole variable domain DVKVTQSSRYLVKRTGEKVFLECVQDMDHENMFWYRQDPGLGLRLIYFSYDVKMKEKGDIPEGYSVSREKKERFSLILESASTNQTSMYLCASNTVGQGNTEAFFGQGTRLTVV.

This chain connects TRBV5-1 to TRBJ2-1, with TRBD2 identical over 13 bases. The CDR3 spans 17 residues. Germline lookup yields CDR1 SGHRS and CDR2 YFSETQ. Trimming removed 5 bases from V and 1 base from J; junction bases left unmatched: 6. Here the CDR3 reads CASSSGLAGDSYNEQFF. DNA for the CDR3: TGCGCCAGCAGTTCTGGACTAGCGGGGGATTCCTACAATGAGCAGTTCTTC.

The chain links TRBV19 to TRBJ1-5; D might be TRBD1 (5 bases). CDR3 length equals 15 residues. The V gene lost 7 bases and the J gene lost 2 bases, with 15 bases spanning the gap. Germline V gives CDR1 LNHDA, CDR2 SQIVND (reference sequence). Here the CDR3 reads CASKSWGEGNQPQHF. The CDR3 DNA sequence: TGTGCCAGTAAGTCATGGGGGGAAGGCAATCAGCCCCAGCATTTT.

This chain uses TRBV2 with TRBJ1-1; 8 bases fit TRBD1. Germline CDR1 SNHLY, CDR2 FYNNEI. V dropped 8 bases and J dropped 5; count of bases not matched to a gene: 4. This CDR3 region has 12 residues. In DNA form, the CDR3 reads TGTGCCAGCTCCAGGGGGCTTACTGAAGCTTTCTTT. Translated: CASSRGLTEAFF.

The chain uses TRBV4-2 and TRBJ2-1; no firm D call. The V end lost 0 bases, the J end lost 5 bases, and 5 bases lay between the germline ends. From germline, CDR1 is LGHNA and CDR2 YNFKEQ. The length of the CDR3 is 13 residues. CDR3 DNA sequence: TGTGCCAGCAGCCAAGATAGCAACAATGAGCAGTTCTTC. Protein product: CASSQDSNNEQFF.

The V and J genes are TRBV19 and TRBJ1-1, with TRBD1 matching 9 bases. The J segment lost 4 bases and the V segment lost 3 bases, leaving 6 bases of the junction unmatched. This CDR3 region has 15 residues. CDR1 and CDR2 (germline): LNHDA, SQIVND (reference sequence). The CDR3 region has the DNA TGTGCCAGTAGTATCTGGGGACAGGGAGGCACTGAAGCTTTCTTT. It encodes CASSIWGQGGTEAFF.

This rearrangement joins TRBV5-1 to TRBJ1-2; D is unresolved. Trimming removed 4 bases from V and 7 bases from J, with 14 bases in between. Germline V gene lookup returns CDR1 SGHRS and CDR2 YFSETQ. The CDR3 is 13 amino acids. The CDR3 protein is CASSAGERGGYTF. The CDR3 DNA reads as TGCGCCAGCAGCGCCGGGGAGCGGGGTGGCTACACCTTC.

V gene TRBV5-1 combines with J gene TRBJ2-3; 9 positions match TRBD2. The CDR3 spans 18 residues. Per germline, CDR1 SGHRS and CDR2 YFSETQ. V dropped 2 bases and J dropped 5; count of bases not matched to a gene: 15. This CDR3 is CASSLGASGGFFIDTQYF. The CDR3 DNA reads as TGCGCCAGCAGCTTAGGGGCGAGCGGGGGGTTCTTTATAGATACGCAGTATTTT. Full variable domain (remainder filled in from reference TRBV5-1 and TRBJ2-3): KAGVTQTPRYLIKTRGQQVTLSCSPISGHRSVSWYQQTPGQGLQFLFEYFSETQRNKGNFPGRFSGRQFSNSRSEMNVSTLELGDSALYLCASSLGASGGFFIDTQYFGPGTRLTVL.

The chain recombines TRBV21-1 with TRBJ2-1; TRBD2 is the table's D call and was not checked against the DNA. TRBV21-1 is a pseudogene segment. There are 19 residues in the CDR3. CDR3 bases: TGTGCCAGCAGCAAAGGGGCGGTAGCGGGAGTGGGCTCCTACAATGAGCAGTTCTTC. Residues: CASSKGAVAGVGSYNEQFF.

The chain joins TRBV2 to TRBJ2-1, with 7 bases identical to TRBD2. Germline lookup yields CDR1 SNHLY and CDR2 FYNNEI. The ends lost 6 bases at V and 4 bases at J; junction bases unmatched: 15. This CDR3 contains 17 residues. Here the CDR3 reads CASSAPRREKVYNEQFF. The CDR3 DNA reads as TGTGCCAGCAGCGCTCCCCGGCGGGAGAAGGTTTACAATGAGCAGTTCTTC.

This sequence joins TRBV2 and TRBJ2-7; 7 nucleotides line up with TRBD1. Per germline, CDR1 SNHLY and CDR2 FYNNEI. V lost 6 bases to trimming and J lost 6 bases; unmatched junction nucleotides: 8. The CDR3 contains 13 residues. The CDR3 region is CASSPRSGGEQYF. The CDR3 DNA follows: TGTGCCAGCAGCCCCCGTTCAGGGGGCGAGCAGTACTTC.

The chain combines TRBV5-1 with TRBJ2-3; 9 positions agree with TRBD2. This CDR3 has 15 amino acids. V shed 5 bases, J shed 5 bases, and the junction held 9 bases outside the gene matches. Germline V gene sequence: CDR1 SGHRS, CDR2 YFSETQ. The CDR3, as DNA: TGCGCCAGCAGACAGAGCGGGAGGTTGGTAGATACGCAGTATTTT. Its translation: CASRQSGRLVDTQYF.